Sequencing of this T cell receptor beta chain was carried out in a study of T cell responses to AZD1222 COVID-19 vaccine. The junction had 1 base not matched to a gene; V was cut back by 5 bases and J by 1 base. Germline-derived CDR1 and CDR2 are KGHDR and SFDVKD. The CDR3 consists of 16 residues. A note on this clone: Its antigen is currently unknown.

Repertoires were generated with immunoSEQ multiplex PCR, while TCRdb's copy carries only in-frame clones and drops some. Seen here are about 93,000 clones, 85% to 90% observed once, and the top ten hold less than 3%. Overall study results and limits: Clonal diversity was possibly underestimated, and white British individuals and females predominated among donors. At baseline, just a handful of AZD1222 recipients tested seropositive. Rises in breadth and depth of Spike-specific TCRs came after two AZD1222 doses.

The clonotype originates from an adult who received the AZD1222 COVID-19 vaccine. Source: peripheral blood, taken 28 days after the second AZD1222 dose. The chain links TRBV24-1 to TRBJ2-2, with 12 nucleotides matching TRBD2. In nucleotides, the CDR3 is TGTGCCACCAGTGGGACTAGCGGGGTGAACACCGGGGAGCTGTTTTTT. Its translation: CATSGTSGVNTGELFF.